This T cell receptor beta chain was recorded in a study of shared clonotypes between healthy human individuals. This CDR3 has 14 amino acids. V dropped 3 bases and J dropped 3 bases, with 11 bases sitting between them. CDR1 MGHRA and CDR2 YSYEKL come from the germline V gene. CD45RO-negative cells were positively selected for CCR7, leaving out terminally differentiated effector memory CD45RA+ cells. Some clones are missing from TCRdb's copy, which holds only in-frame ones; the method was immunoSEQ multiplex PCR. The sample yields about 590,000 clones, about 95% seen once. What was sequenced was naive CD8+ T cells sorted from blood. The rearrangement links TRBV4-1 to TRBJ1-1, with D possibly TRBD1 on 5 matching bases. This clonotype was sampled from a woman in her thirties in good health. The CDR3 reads CASSQIRADTEAFF. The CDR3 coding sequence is TGCGCCAGCAGCCAGATCAGGGCCGACACTGAAGCTTTCTTT.